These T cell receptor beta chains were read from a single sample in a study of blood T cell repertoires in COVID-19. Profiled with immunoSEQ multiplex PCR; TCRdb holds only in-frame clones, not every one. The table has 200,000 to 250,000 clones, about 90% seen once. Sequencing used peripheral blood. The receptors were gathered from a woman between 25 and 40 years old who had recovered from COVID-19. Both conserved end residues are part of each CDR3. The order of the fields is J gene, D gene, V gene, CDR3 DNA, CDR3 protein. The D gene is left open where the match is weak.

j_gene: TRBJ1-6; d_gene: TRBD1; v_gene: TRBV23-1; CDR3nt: TGCGCCAGCAGTCAGGCCGGGACAGGGGCGAGCTATAATTCACCCCTCCACTTT; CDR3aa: CASSQAGTGASYNSPLHF
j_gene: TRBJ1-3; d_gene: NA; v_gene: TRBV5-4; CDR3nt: TGTGCCAGCAGCTTGGCCGGTGGGGGGGGTATATTGAACACCATATATTTT; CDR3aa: CASSLAGGGGILNTIYF
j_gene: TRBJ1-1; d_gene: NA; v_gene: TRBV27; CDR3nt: TGTGCCAGCAGTTTATTCTCGGGACAAATGAACACTGAAGCTTTCTTT; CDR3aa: CASSLFSGQMNTEAFF
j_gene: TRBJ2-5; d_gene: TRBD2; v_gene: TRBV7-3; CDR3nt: TGTGCCAGCAGCCCCGGGGGGAGGGAGACCCAGTACTTC; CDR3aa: CASSPGGRETQYF
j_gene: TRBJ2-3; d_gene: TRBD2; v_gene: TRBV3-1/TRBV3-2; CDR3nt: TGTGCCAGCAGCTGGACTAGCGGCACAGATACGCAGTATTTT; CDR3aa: CASSWTSGTDTQYF
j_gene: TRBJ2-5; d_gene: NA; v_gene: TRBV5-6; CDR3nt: TGTGCCAGCAGCTTGGCCTATGGTGGGGGGGCCGTCGAGACCCAGTACTTC; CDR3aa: CASSLAYGGGAVETQYF
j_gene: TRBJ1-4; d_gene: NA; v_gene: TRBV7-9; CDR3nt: TGTGCCAGCAGCCACAACAGGGCACATAATGAAAAACTGTTTTTT; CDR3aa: CASSHNRAHNEKLFF
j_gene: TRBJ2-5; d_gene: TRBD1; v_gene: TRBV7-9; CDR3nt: TGTGCCAGCAGCTTAACAGGGGCCACAGAGACCCAGTACTTC; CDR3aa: CASSLTGATETQYF
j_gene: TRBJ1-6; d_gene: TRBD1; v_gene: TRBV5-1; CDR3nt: TGCGCCAGCAGCCCAGGGGGCCCAAGCTCCTATAATTCACCCCTCCACTTT; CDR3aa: CASSPGGPSSYNSPLHF
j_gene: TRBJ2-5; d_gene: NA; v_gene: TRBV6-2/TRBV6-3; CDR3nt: TGTGCCAGCAGTTCACTCCTGGAGACCCAGTACTTC; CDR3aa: CASSSLLETQYF
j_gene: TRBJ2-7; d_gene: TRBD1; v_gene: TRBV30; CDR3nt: TGTGCCTGGGTTCCGGGACAGGGGACCTACGAGCAGTACTTC; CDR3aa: CAWVPGQGTYEQYF